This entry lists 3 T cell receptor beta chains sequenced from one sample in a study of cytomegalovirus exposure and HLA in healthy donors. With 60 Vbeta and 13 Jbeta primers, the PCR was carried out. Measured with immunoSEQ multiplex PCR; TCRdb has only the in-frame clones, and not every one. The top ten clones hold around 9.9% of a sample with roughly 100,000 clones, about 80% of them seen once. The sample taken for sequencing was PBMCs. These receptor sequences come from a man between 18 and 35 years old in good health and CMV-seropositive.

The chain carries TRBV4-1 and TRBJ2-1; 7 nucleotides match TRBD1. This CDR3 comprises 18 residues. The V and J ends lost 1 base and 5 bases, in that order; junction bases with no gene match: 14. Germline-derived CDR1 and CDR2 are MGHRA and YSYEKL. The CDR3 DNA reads TGCGCCAGCAGCCAAGTGGGTGGGGCCCGGACAGGACACAATGAGCAGTTCTTC. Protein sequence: CASSQVGGARTGHNEQFF.

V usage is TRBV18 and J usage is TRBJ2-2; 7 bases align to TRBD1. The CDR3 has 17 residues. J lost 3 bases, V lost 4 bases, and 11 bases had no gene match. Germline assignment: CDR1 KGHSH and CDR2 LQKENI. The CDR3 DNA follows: TGTGCCAGCTCACGTCTCCCCGGGACAGCTTACACCGGGGAGCTGTTTTTT. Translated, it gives CASSRLPGTAYTGELFF.

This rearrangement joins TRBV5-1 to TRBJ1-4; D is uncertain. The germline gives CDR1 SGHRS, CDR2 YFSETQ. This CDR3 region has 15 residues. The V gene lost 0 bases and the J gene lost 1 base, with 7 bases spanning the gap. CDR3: CASSLGAQTNEKLFF. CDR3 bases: TGCGCCAGCAGCTTGGGGGCCCAAACTAATGAAAAACTGTTTTTT.